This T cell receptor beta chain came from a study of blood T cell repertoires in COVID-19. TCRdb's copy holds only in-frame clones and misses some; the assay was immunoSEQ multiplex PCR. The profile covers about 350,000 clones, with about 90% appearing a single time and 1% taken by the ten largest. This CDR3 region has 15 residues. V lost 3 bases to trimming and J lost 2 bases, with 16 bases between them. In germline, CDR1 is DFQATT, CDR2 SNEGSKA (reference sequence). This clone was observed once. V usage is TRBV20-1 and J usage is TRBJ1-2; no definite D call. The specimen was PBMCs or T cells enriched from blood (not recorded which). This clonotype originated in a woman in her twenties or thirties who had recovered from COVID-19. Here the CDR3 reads CSASIRLQVNYGYTF. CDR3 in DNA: TGCAGTGCTAGTATTCGTCTCCAGGTGAACTATGGCTACACCTTC.